This T cell receptor (beta chain) was documented in a study of T cell changes during pregnancy in multiple sclerosis (dated by TCRdb to the late 2010s). General notes on the study: The study examined how the T cell repertoire changed over the course of pregnancy in women with multiple sclerosis.

CDR3 length: 15 amino acids, cysteine to phenylalanine. Left in the record is the CDR3 DNA by itself, 45 bases read in frame from the first base. The V and J ends are trimmed by 2 bases and 2 bases, leaving 11 bases between them. The germline V gene encodes CDR1 SGHTA and CDR2 FQGTGA. The library was generated by the immunoSEQ multiplex PCR assay. The immuneACCESS repertoire file appears here via TCRdb, limited to in-frame rearrangements. These files lack a portion of the clones; in checked studies, under half of the deficit traces to unresolved V genes, and the cause of the others is not known. The sample table lists 50,000 to 65,000 clones, 88% of them with a count of one. The ten biggest clones cover approximately 1.6% of the sample. Turning to this clone: No cognate antigen has been identified for it. One base away there is no much larger clone; base qualities are not given.

Recombination linked TRBV7-3 to TRBJ2-3; the best D guess is TRBD2, with 5 bases matching. The receptor was derived from a female donor with multiple sclerosis, enrolled in a pregnancy study. The sample consisted of peripheral blood, taken in the first trimester of pregnancy. The CDR3 region: CASSLEGFDTDTQYF. The bases are TGTGCCAGCAGCTTAGAGGGATTTGACACAGATACGCAGTATTTT.